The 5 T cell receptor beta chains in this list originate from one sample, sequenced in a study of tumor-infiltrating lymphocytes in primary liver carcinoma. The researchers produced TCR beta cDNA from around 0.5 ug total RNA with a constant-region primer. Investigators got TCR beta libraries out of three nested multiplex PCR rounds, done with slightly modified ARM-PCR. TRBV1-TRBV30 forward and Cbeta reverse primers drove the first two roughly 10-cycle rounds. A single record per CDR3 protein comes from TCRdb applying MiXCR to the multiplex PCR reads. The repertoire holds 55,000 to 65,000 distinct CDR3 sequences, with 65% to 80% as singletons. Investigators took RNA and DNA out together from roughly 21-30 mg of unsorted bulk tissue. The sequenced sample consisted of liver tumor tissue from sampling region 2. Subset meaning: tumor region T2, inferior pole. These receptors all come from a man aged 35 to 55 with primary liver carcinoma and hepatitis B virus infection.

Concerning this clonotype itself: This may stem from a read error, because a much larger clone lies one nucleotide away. CDR3 nucleotide sequence: TGCGCCAGCAGCCAAGATCTCCGAGGGCAGGGGTCGTCCTATAATTCACCCCTCCACTTT. It codes for CASSQDLRGQGSSYNSPLHF. The V call is TRBV4-3, the J call TRBJ1-6, with D tentatively TRBD1 (6 bases). The CDR3 covers 20 residues. The germline gives CDR1 LGHNA, CDR2 YSLEER. Deletions cut 0 bases from V and 1 base from J, with 19 bases between.

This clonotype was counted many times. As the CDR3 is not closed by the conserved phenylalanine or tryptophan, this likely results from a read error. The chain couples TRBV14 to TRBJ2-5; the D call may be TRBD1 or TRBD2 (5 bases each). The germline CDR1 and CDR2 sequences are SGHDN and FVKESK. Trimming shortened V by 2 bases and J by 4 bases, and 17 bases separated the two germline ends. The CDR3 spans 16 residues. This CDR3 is CASSQHRGSRPETQYS. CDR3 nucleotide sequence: TGTGCCAGCAGCCAACATCGGGGCTCTCGGCCAGAGACCCAGTACTCC.

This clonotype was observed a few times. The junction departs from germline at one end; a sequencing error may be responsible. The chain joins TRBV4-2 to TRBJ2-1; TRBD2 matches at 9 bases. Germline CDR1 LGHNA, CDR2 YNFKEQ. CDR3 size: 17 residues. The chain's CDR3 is CTSSQEVAGASYNEQFF. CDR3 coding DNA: TGTACCAGCAGCCAAGAGGTAGCGGGGGCCTCCTACAATGAACAGTTCTTC.

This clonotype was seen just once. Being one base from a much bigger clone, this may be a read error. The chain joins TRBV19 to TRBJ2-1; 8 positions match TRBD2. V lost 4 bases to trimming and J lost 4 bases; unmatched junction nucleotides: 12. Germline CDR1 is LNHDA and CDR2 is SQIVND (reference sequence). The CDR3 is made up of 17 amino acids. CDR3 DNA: TGTGCCAGTAGTACGATCTTTGGAGCGGGAGTGTACAATGAGCAGTTCTTC. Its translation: CASSTIFGAGVYNEQFF.

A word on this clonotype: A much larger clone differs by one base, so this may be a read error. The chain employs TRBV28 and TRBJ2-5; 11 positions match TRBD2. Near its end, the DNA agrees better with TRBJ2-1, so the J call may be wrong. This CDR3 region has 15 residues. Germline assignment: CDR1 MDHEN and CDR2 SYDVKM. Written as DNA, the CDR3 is TGTGCCAGCAGTTTATTACTAGCGGGAGAAGAGACCCAGTTCTTC. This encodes CASSLLLAGEETQFF.